The 15 T cell receptor beta chains listed next were all sequenced from one sample in a study of blood T cell repertoires in COVID-19. Method: immunoSEQ multiplex PCR; TCRdb's copy keeps in-frame clones and lacks some. The data show about 220,000 clones, around 80% seen once. The sequencing sample was made of peripheral blood. The receptor source for this set is a human donor in a cohort sampled during active COVID-19.

V is TRBV19 and J is TRBJ2-1; perhaps TRBD2 as D (6 bases). Per the germline V gene, CDR1 is LNHDA and CDR2 is SQIVND (reference sequence). The CDR3 totals 15 residues. V lost 2 bases to trimming and J lost 2 bases, with 10 bases between them. The chain's CDR3 is CASSILANPYNEQFF. The CDR3 bases are TGTGCCAGTAGTATACTAGCGAATCCCTACAATGAGCAGTTCTTC.

The rearrangement uses TRBV3-1 (or the pseudogene TRBV3-2) and TRBJ2-2, with 7 bases fitting TRBD2. Trimming cost V 9 bases and J 3 bases; bases outside gene matches: 13. The germline V gene has CDR1 LGHDT and CDR2 YNNKEL (reference sequence). This CDR3 is built from 16 residues. The CDR3 is CASGGGPIPYTGELFF. In DNA form, the CDR3 reads TGTGCCAGTGGGGGAGGGCCGATTCCATACACCGGGGAGCTGTTTTTT.

This rearrangement joins TRBV5-6 to TRBJ1-2, with D tentatively TRBD1 (5 bases). The CDR3 runs to 14 residues. From germline, CDR1 is SGHDT and CDR2 YYEEEE. The V end was cut by 4 bases, the J end by 8 bases, with 18 bases between. CDR3 in amino acids: CASSVNQGFFGYTF. The CDR3, as DNA: TGTGCCAGCAGCGTGAACCAGGGTTTCTTCGGCTACACCTTC. Full variable domain (outside the CDR3, taken from reference TRBV5-6 and TRBJ1-2): DAGVTQSPTHLIKTRGQQVTLRCSPKSGHDTVSWYQQALGQGPQFIFQYYEEEERQRGNFPDRFSGHQFPNYSSELNVNALLLGDSALYLCASSVNQGFFGYTFGSGTRLTVV.

This clone was observed a few times. The same CDR3 is also encoded by other DNA sequences in this sample. The chain links TRBV11-2 to TRBJ2-7, with 7 bases lining up with TRBD1. Germline V gene sequence: CDR1 SGHAT, CDR2 FQNNGV. This CDR3 has 14 amino acids. J lost 0 bases, V lost 5 bases, and 4 bases had no gene match. The CDR3 is CASSLDRSSYEQYF. Written as DNA, the CDR3 is TGTGCCAGCAGCCTGGACAGGAGCTCCTACGAGCAGTACTTC.

Ten or more counts support this clone. This chain connects TRBV2 to TRBJ1-4, with TRBD1 matching over 7 bases. The germline V gene encodes CDR1 SNHLY and CDR2 FYNNEI. The CDR3 length is 19 residues. Trimming cost V 9 bases and J 0 bases; bases outside gene matches: 19. CDR3 bases: TGTGCCAGTCAAATTGCCGGGACAGCCTCCGGAGCAACTAATGAAAAACTGTTTTTT. It encodes CASQIAGTASGATNEKLFF.

The chain joins TRBV5-1 to TRBJ1-1, with D perhaps TRBD1 (6 bases). The CDR3 has 14 residues. The germline V and J ends were trimmed by 4 bases and 2 bases, with 12 bases remaining between them. Germline V gene lookup returns CDR1 SGHRS and CDR2 YFSETQ. The CDR3 DNA reads as TGCGCCAGCAGCGCGTGGACAGCTAACACTGAAGCTTTCTTT. It yields the protein CASSAWTANTEAFF.

V gene TRBV4-3 combines with J gene TRBJ2-1; 7 bases map to TRBD2. The CDR3 contains 15 residues. The V gene end was trimmed by 3 bases and the J gene end by 4 bases; junction bases not matched to a gene: 6. CDR1 is LGHNA and CDR2 is YSLEER in the germline V gene. The CDR3 DNA is TGCGCCAGCAGCCAGACTAGCAGCCCTTACAATGAGCAGTTCTTC. The encoded protein is CASSQTSSPYNEQFF.

In nucleotides, the CDR3 is TGTGCCAGCAGTCCGGGGGGGCGGAACACTGAAGCTTTCTTT. Residues: CASSPGGRNTEAFF. The genes are TRBV7-9 and TRBJ1-1, with a tentative D call TRBD1 (6 bases). The CDR3 is 14 residues long. V was shortened by 6 bases and J by 1 base, with 12 bases between the two germline ends. Per germline, CDR1 SEHNR and CDR2 FQNEAQ (reference sequence).

V usage is TRBV6-5 and J usage is TRBJ2-7; 10 bases match TRBD1. The CDR3 is 15 residues long. Germline V lookup: CDR1 MNHEY, CDR2 SVGAGI. V lost 6 bases and J lost 2; bases outside the gene matches: 7. This CDR3 reads CASRGGQGGTYEQYF. Written as DNA, the CDR3 is TGTGCCAGCAGAGGAGGACAGGGGGGGACCTACGAGCAGTACTTC.

The chain has TRBV5-1 and TRBJ1-6; TRBD1 might be the D (5 bases). V lost 3 bases, J lost 5 bases, and 9 bases lay in between. The CDR3 totals 14 residues. The germline gives CDR1 SGHRS, CDR2 YFSETQ. CDR3 DNA: TGCGCCAGCAGCTGGGGGGGGAATAATTCACCCCTCCACTTT. Its translation: CASSWGGNNSPLHF.

The genes are TRBV9 and TRBJ1-3; D may be TRBD1 (5 bases). Germline V lookup: CDR1 SGDLS, CDR2 YYNGEE. V lost 0 bases and J lost 0, with 28 bases in between. The CDR3 is 22 residues long. The CDR3 here is CASSVGGRWRAKLANSGNTIYF. CDR3 coding DNA: TGTGCCAGCAGCGTAGGGGGCAGGTGGAGGGCGAAACTCGCTAACTCTGGAAACACCATATATTTT.

This clone has more than one count but fewer than ten. This rearrangement joins TRBV7-9 to TRBJ1-2, with TRBD1 matching 11 bases. The trim removed 5 bases at V and 7 bases at J, leaving 6 bases unmatched. The germline CDR1 and CDR2 sequences are SEHNR and FQNEAQ (reference sequence). CDR3 length: 14 amino acids. The CDR3 DNA reads as TGTGCCAGCAGCCGACGGGACAGGGGGGTTGGCTACACCTTC. As protein: CASSRRDRGVGYTF. Together with reference TRBV7-9 and TRBJ1-2, the CDR3 gives the full variable domain: DTGVSQNPRHKITKRGQNVTFRCDPISEHNRLYWYRQTLGQGPEFLTYFQNEAQLEKSRLLSDRFSAERPKGSFSTLEIQRTEQGDSAMYLCASSRRDRGVGYTFGSGTRLTVV.

This clone has just a few counts. J is TRBJ2-1 and V is TRBV5-1; D gene unclear. V lost 1 base to trimming and J lost 6 bases, with 11 bases between them. Germline values: CDR1 SGHRS, CDR2 YFSETQ. This CDR3 has 14 amino acids. This chain's CDR3 is CASSLIRTSNEQFF. The CDR3 region has the DNA TGCGCCAGCAGCTTGATCCGTACTTCCAATGAGCAGTTCTTC.

This sequence joins TRBV28 and TRBJ2-7, with D unresolved. CDR1 is MDHEN and CDR2 is SYDVKM in the germline V gene. The V gene lost 3 bases and the J gene lost 3 bases, with 6 bases spanning the gap. The CDR3 runs to 12 residues. CDR3 sequence (DNA): TGTGCCAGCAGTTTGGCCAACTACGAGCAGTACTTC. Protein product: CASSLANYEQYF.

CDR3 DNA sequence: TGTGCCAGCAGCCCCTGGACAGCCAACACCGGGGAGCTGTTTTTT. Protein: CASSPWTANTGELFF. V is TRBV7-9 and J is TRBJ2-2; D perhaps matches TRBD1 (6 bases). There are 15 residues in the CDR3. V was pared by 5 bases and J by 2 bases, with 12 bases between. Germline loops: CDR1 SEHNR, CDR2 FQNEAQ (reference sequence).